The present entry profiles one T cell receptor (beta chain) with its context. The antigen remains unidentified. TCRdb analysed the multiplex PCR reads with MiXCR anew, one entry per CDR3 protein. There are about 35,000 distinct CDR3 sequences in the sample; around 35% occur only once, and roughly 11% lies in the top ten. Germline loops: CDR1 SGHTA, CDR2 FQGNSA. The CDR3 covers 12 residues. With 6 bases clipped from V and 5 bases from J, the junction kept 1 base outside the gene matches. The data are from a study of breast tumors, draining lymph nodes, adjacent tissues. The study, taken as a whole, reports: Findings are consistent with lymph node origin and intratumoral expansion of most tumor T cells. Tumor repertoires ranked between lymph nodes and nontumor tissue in diversity, with V and J gene preferences. Compared with basal-like, luminal-like tumors shared significantly more repertoire with nontumor tissue.

This rearrangement joins TRBV7-2 to TRBJ1-5; the match to TRBD1 covers 7 bases. This TCR derives from a female donor with breast cancer. Some clones in this sample may be carry-over from other donors' samples. Sequenced: breast tumor tissue. This CDR3 is CASSQGDQPQHF. CDR3 DNA sequence: TGTGCCAGCAGTCAGGGGGATCAGCCCCAGCATTTT.